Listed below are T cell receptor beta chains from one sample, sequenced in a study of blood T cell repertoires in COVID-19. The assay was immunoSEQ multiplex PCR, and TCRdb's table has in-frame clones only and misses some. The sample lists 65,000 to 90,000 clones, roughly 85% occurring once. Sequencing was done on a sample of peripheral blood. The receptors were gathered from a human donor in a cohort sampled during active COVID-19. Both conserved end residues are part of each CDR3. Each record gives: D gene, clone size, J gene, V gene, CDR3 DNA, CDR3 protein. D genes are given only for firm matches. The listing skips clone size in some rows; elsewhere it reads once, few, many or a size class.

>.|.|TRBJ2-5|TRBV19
TGTGCCAGTAGTATAGGGACATTAGGGGAGACCCAGTACTTC
CASSIGTLGETQYF
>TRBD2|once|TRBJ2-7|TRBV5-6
TGTGCCAGCAGCTTACTAGCGGGGACCTCCTACGAGCAGTACTTC
CASSLLAGTSYEQYF
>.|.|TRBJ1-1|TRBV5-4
TGTGCCAGCAGCTTGGCGCCGGGAAACACTGAAGCTTTCTTT
CASSLAPGNTEAFF
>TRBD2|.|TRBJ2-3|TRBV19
TGTGCCAGTAACGCGGGGAGGGTCGGGGATACGCAGTATTTT
CASNAGRVGDTQYF
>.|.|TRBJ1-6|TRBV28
TGTGCCAGCAGTTTGGCGGGATCCCCCCGGGATTCACCCCTCCACTTT
CASSLAGSPRDSPLHF
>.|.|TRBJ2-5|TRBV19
TGTGCCAGTAGCCCGCCGGGGAGTCGGATAGAGACCCAGTACTTC
CASSPPGSRIETQYF
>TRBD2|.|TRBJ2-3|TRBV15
TGTGCCACCAGCAGAGATTGGCTAGCGGGAGCAGATACGCAGTATTTT
CATSRDWLAGADTQYF
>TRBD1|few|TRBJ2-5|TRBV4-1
TGCGCCAGCAGCCCACAACAGGGGGCAGAAGCCCAAGAGACCCAGTACTTC
CASSPQQGAEAQETQYF
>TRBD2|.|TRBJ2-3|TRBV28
TGTGCCAGCAGTTCCCTCCCGACTAGCGGGGAGAGCGCAGATACGCAGTATTTT
CASSSLPTSGESADTQYF
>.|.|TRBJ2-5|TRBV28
TGTGCCAGCAGTGCTCAAAGGGGTCGGGAAGAGACCCAGTACTTC
CASSAQRGREETQYF
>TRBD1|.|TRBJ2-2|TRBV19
TGTGCCAGTGAAATTCGGACAGGGGAGAACACCGGGGAGCTGTTTTTT
CASEIRTGENTGELFF
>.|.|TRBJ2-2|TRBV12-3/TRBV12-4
TGTGCCAGCAGTCTCTCCAACACCGGGGAGCTGTTTTTT
CASSLSNTGELFF
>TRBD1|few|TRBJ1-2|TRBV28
TGTGCCAGCAGTCCCCCCCCGGGACAGCTGTATGGCTACACCTTC
CASSPPPGQLYGYTF